The 4 T cell receptor beta chains given below trace back to one sample, sequenced in a study of beta chain features in type 1 diabetes. Since all of the isolated RNA was reverse transcribed, expressed TCRB transcripts were what got sequenced. Repertoires were generated with immunoSEQ multiplex PCR, while TCRdb's copy carries only in-frame clones and drops some. The sample lists 250,000 to 300,000 clones; about 7.8% were seen once. Sequencing was performed on central memory CD4+ T cells from blood. The receptors shown here come from a woman aged 18-35 years in good health.

This clone has more than one count but fewer than ten. This chain joins TRBV6-5 and TRBJ2-1; D unresolved. CDR3 length equals 15 residues. Germline values: CDR1 MNHEY, CDR2 SVGAGI. V was clipped by 5 bases and J by 0 bases, with 11 bases between them. The CDR3 bases are TGTGCCAGCAGTCCCAGGTTCACCTCCTACAATGAGCAGTTCTTC. Translating it yields CASSPRFTSYNEQFF.

This clone has at least ten counts. The chain has TRBV28 and TRBJ2-6; D is ambiguous. This CDR3 region has 13 residues. Germline V gene data show CDR1 as MDHEN and CDR2 as SYDVKM. V was shortened by 4 bases and J by 0 bases, with 1 base between the two germline ends. The CDR3 spells CASSYSGANVLTF. CDR3 nucleotide sequence: TGTGCCAGCAGTTACTCTGGGGCCAACGTCCTGACTTTC.

The chain carries TRBV6-5 and TRBJ1-4; a possible D gene is TRBD1 (5 bases). With 5 bases removed from V and 6 bases from J, the gap between germline ends came to 13 bases. Per germline, CDR1 MNHEY and CDR2 SVGAGI. The CDR3 has 14 residues. CDR3 loop: CASSEGTDDEKLFF. The CDR3 coding sequence is TGTGCCAGCAGTGAAGGGACCGACGATGAAAAACTGTTTTTT.

At least ten counts were recorded for this clone. V gene TRBV10-3 combines with J gene TRBJ2-3; 9 nucleotides align to TRBD2. There are 16 residues in the CDR3. Germline V gene sequence: CDR1 ENHRY, CDR2 SYGVKD. The trim removed 0 bases at V and 2 bases at J, leaving 3 bases unmatched. As DNA, the CDR3 is TGTGCCATCAGTGAGTCACCTAGCGGGACCACAGATACGCAGTATTTT. It yields the protein CAISESPSGTTDTQYF.